This TCR beta chain was identified during a study of CD8 T cells in Susac syndrome. A quantity of about 0.45 to 1 ug RNA underwent reverse transcription using random hexamers. Using its own MiXCR run on the immunoSEQ multiplex PCR reads, TCRdb lists one record per CDR3 protein. The table shows about 440,000 distinct CDR3 sequences, with 85% to 90% occurring only once. Whole-study results and caveats: An acknowledgment was made by the study that its TCR sequencing and HLA analysis involved relatively few individuals.

Trimming left V 2 bases short and J 1 base short, with 14 bases between. This CDR3 region has 16 residues. Germline CDR1 and CDR2: MGHRA and YSYEKL. Notes on this clonotype: Its antigen is undetermined.

The chain is built from TRBV4-1 and TRBJ1-1, with unresolved D. Sequencing input: CD8+ T cells from PBMCs. The sequence was obtained from a human donor with multiple sclerosis. The CDR3 coding sequence is TGCGCCAGCAGCCAACATCAGACAACACGGAACACTGAAGCTTTCTTT. It encodes CASSQHQTTRNTEAFF.